The T cell receptor beta chain under discussion was sequenced for a study of post-analysis software for immune sequencing data (dated by TCRdb to the mid-2010s). Regarding the complete study: Disease courses on record covered relapsing-remitting, secondary progressive and progressive-relapsing multiple sclerosis, though some patients had no subtype annotation. Patient repertoires were compared against 10 to 12 previously published healthy control repertoires from donors aged roughly 6 to 25 years. A subset of samples was prepared in parallel using single-end sample barcoding, then pooled and co-amplified after Illumina adapter ligation.

To demonstrate the VDJtools post-analysis software, the study profiled TCR beta repertoires from the peripheral blood of 13 young patients with multiple sclerosis. The patients with multiple sclerosis were children and adolescents between about 6 and 17 years of age. In regard to this clonotype: Its antigen has not been determined. Per-base qualities were not stored, and no clone one base away is much larger.

Library preparation used PCR. The sequencing machine was an Illumina HiSeq 2500. To reduce PCR and sequencing biases, unique molecular identifiers were incorporated into the TCR beta cDNA libraries. Per 1 to 10 million input T cells, around 500,000 cDNA molecules were obtained, such that each molecule approximated one T cell. The patient libraries were prepared and sequenced using the same protocol as the earlier healthy control dataset. Within a given batch, samples were prepared together, multiplexed and sequenced on the same HiSeq lane. Per the authors' processing: Raw barcoded reads were processed with MIGEC, and single-read molecular identifier groups were discarded before consensus assembly and CDR3 extraction. Clonotype tables were post-analysed with VDJtools, normalizing diversity by down-sampling all datasets to the smallest sample size. To correct batch-related cross-sample contamination, repertoire overlap clustering matched CDR3 amino acid sequences but not nucleotide sequences. TCRdb trimmed the raw reads at Q25, called clones with MiXCR and kept productive beta chains. Rows merge per CDR3 protein into single entries with the most common DNA and genes. The V and J calls were determined by TCRdb, not by the authors. The sample data list roughly 670,000 distinct CDR3 sequences, and around 60% of these were observed just once. Roughly 12% of the sample is in the top ten clones.

General study outcomes and caveats: The multiple sclerosis patient group was slightly younger than the control group. When samples were clustered directly using the F measure, samples prepared in the same batch co-clustered strongly, which prompted a batch-effect correction. Significantly higher frequencies in patients than in controls were found for five or six TRBV segments, including TRBV5-6, TRBV5-1 and TRBV20-1. Compared with controls, multiple sclerosis patients had significantly lower normalized Chao1 diversity, a finding suggesting substantial peripheral T-cell clonal expansion.

Reading from cysteine to phenylalanine, the CDR3 counts 18 amino acids. Solely the CDR3 DNA is kept, with 54 bases framed from the first base. CDR1 is given as MGHRA and CDR2 as YSYEKL, both from the germline V gene. Cut back by 0 bases and 0 bases, the V and J ends lie 12 bases apart. Sequencing input: blood. This chain is built from TRBV4-1 and TRBJ1-6; TRBD1 is possibly the D segment (6 matching bases). The origin of this receptor is a girl between 2 and 10 years old with multiple sclerosis. The DNA reads as follows: TGCGCCAGCAGCCAAGATGGGCAGGGGTCCTCCTATAATTCACCCCTCCACTTT. It codes for CASSQDGQGSSYNSPLHF.